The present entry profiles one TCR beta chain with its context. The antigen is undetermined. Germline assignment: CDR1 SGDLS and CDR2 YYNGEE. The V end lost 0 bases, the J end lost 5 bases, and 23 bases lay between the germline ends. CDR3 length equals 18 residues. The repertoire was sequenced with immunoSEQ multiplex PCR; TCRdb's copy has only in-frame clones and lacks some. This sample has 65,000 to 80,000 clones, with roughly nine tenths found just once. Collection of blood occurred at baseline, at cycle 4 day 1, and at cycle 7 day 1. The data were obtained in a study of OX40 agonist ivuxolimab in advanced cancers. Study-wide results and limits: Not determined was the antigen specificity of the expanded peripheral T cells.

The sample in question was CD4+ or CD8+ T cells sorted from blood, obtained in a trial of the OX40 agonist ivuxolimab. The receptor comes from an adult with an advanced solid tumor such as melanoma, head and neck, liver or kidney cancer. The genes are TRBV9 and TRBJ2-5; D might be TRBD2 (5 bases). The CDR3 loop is CASSVGPNARAPGETQYF. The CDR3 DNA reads TGTGCCAGCAGCGTAGGCCCCAATGCTCGGGCCCCGGGGGAGACCCAGTACTTC. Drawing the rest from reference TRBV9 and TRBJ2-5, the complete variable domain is DSGVTQTPKHLITATGQRVTLRCSPRSGDLSVYWYQQSLDQGLQFLIQYYNGEERAKGNILERFSAQQFPDLHSELNLSSLELGDSALYFCASSVGPNARAPGETQYFGPGTRLLVL.